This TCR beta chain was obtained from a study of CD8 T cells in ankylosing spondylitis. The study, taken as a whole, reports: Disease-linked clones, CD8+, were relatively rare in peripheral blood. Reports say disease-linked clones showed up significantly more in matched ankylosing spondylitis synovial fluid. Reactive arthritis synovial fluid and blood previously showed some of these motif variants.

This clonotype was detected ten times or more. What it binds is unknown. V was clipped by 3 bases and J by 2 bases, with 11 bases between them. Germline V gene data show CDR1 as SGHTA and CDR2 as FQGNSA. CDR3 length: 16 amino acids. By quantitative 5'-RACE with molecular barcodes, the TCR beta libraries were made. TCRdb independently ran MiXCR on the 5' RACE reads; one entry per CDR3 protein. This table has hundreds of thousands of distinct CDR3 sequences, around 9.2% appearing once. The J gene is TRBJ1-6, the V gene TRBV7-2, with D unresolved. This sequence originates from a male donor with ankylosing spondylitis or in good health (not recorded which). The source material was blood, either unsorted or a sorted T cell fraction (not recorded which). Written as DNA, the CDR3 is TGTGCCAGCAGCTTTATCCCAGGCACCTATAATTCACCCCTCCACTTT. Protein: CASSFIPGTYNSPLHF.